The source of this TCR beta chain is a study of cytomegalovirus exposure and HLA in healthy donors (dated by TCRdb to the late 2010s). Broadly, across the study: The roughly 670 repertoires of the first cohort and the roughly 120 validation repertoires were produced on the same platform, according to a later analysis. The aim of the study was to test whether cataloging public T cell receptors could identify signatures of past pathogen exposure. A separate validation cohort of roughly 120 different subjects was used in addition to the 666-subject first cohort. To predict cytomegalovirus infection status, the study brought together high-throughput TCR immunosequencing, statistical association of individual TCRs with disease status, and machine learning. Summary of the overall study and its limitations: The authors suggested that the approach could potentially be generalized to other disease states and immunological phenotypes. A few of the identified cytomegalovirus-associated TCR beta chains were confirmed in vitro to be specific for cytomegalovirus antigens. In a later analysis, TCRs clustered in the first cohort were found to also tend to co-occur in the roughly 130 validation repertoires, with approximately 95% of cluster scores above 0. The study gave a list of some 150 TCR beta chains associated with cytomegalovirus. Across donors, most TCR sequences were observed very rarely, whereas some public TCRs were present in many individuals. A later analysis had no HLA typing for the validation cohort, so co-occurrence there was scored across all 110 or so repertoires. Cytomegalovirus status was reported to be diagnosed by the classifier with high specificity and sensitivity in both the original and validation cohorts.

Donors formed part of the validation cohort, which comprised 120 subjects and was distinct from the first cohort of under 750 subjects. Library generation was performed with the immunoSEQ multiplex PCR assay. Per the authors' processing: To diagnose cytomegalovirus status from the catalog of TCR beta chain sequences, a statistical classification framework was built. Imported from immuneACCESS, the table was reduced by TCRdb to in-frame sequences with V and J called. These copies leave out some clones; in studies compared against another copy, an unresolved V gene accounts for under half, and the cause of the remainder is not known. The V and J calls and clone size are taken from that table; D and trimming were inferred from the DNA. The sample table records 110,000 to 150,000 clones; 88% of these occur just once. 7.9% of the sample rests with the top ten. CDR1 and CDR2, looked up from the germline V gene, are SGHTA and FQGTGA. The CDR3 holds 16 amino acids from the cysteine to the phenylalanine. Only the CDR3 DNA stays, 48 bases, in frame from base 1. V is shortened by 5 bases, J by 6 bases, and the region joining them spans 21 bases.

In regard to this clone: Which antigen it targets is not known. The record has no base qualities; no much larger clone is one base away.

The rearranged segments are TRBV7-3 and TRBJ2-3; tentative D gene TRBD2, with 5 bases matching. Sequencing input: PBMCs. This TCR was recovered from a woman younger than 35 in good health and CMV-seropositive. The CDR3 is CASSALTPPSGDTQYF. The sequenced DNA is TGTGCCAGCAGCGCACTAACCCCCCCTTCGGGGGATACGCAGTATTTT.